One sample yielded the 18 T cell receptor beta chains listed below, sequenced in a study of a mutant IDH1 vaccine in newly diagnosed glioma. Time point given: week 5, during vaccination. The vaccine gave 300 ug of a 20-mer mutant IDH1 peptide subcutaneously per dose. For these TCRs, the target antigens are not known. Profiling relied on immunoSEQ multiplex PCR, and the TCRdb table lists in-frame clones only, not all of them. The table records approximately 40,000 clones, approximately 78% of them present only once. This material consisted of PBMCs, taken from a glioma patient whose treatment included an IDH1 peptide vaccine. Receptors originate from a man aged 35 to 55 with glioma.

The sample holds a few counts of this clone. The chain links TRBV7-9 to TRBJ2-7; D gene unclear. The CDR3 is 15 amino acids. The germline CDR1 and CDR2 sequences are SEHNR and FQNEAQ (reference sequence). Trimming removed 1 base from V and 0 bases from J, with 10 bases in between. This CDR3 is CASSLEGLLSYEQYF. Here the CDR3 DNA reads TGTGCCAGCAGCTTAGAAGGGCTCCTCTCCTACGAGCAGTACTTC.

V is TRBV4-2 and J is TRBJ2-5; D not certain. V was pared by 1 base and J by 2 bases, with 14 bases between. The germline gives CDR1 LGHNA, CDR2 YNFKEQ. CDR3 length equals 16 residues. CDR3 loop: CASSQGNLANQETQYF. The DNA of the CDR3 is TGTGCCAGCAGCCAAGGGAATTTGGCCAATCAAGAGACCCAGTACTTC.

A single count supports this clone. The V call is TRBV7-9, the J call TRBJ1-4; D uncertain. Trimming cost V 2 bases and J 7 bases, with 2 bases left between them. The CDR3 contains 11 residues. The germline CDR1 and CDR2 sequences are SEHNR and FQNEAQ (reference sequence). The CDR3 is CASSLSEKLFF. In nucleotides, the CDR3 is TGTGCCAGCAGCTTAAGTGAAAAACTGTTTTTT.

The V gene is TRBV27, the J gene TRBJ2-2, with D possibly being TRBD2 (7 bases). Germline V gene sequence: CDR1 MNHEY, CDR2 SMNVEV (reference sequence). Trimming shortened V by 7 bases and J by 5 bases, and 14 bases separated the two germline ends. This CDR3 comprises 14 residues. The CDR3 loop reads CASTPRGGTGELFF. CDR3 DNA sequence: TGTGCCAGCACCCCGAGGGGGGGAACCGGGGAGCTGTTTTTT.

Here the CDR3 DNA reads TGTGCCATCAGTGAAGGAAGGGCAGAAGCTTTCTTT. This sequence encodes CAISEGRAEAFF. V usage is TRBV10-3 and J usage is TRBJ1-1; no definite D call. Germline CDR1 is ENHRY and CDR2 is SYGVKD. The V end was cut by 3 bases, the J end by 8 bases, with 10 bases between. There are 12 residues in the CDR3.

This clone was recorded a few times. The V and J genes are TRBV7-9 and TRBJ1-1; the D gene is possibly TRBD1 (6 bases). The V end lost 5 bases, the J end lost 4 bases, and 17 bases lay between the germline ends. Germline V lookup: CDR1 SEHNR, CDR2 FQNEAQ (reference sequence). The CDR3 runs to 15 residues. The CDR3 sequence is CASSRITGRGTEAFF. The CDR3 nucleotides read TGTGCCAGCAGCCGGATCACAGGGCGGGGCACTGAAGCTTTCTTT.

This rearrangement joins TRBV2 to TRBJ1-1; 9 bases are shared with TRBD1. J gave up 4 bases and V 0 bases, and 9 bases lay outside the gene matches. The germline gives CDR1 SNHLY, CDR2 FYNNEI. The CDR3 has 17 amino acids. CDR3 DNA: TGTGCCAGCAGTGAAGCGCACCTTAGACAGGGGGGCACTGAAGCTTTCTTT. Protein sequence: CASSEAHLRQGGTEAFF.

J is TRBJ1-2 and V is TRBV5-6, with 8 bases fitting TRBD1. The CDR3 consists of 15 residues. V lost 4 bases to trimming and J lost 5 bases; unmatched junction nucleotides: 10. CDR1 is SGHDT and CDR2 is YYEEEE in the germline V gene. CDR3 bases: TGTGCCAGCAGCGAGGACAGGGTTGGCTTATATGGCTACACCTTC. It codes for CASSEDRVGLYGYTF.

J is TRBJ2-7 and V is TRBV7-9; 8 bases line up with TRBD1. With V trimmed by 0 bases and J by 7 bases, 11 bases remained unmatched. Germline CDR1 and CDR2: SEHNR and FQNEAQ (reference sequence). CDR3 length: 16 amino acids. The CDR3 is CASSLAWGTGGEEQYF. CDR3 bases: TGTGCCAGCAGCTTAGCGTGGGGGACAGGCGGTGAGGAGCAGTACTTC.

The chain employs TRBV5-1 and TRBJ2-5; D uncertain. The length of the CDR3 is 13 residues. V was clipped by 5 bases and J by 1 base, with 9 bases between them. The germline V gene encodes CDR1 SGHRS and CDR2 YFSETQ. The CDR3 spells CASRDGFQETQYF. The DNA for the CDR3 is TGCGCCAGCAGGGACGGATTCCAAGAGACCCAGTACTTC.

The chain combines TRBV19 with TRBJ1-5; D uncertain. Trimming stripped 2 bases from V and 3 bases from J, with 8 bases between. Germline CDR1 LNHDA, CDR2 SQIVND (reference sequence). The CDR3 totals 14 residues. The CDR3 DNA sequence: TGTGCCAGTAGTATACCCGCCTACAATCAGCCCCAGCATTTT. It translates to CASSIPAYNQPQHF.

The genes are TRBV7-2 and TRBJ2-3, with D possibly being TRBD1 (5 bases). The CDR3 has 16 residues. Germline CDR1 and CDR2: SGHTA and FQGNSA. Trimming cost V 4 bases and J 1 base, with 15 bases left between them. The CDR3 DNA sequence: TGTGCCAGCAGCTCCCCTTCAGGGCTCGGCACAGATACGCAGTATTTT. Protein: CASSSPSGLGTDTQYF.

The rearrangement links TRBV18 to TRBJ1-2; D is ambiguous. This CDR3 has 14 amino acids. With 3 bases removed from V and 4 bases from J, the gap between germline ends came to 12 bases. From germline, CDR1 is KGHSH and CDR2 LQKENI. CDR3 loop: CASSPGSTGYGYTF. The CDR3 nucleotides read TGTGCCAGCTCACCCGGGTCCACCGGCTATGGCTACACCTTC. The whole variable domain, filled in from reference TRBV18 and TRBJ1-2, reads NAGVMQNPRHLVRRRGQEARLRCSPMKGHSHVYWYRQLPEEGLKFMVYLQKENIIDESGMPKERFSAEFPKEGPSILRIQQVVRGDSAAYFCASSPGSTGYGYTFGSGTRLTVV.

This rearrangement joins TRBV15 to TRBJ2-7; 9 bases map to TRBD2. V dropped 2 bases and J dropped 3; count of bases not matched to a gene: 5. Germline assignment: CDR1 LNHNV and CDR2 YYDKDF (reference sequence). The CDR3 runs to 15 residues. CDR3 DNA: TGTGCCACCAGCAGATCGAGCGGGGGGCGCTACGAGCAGTACTTC. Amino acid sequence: CATSRSSGGRYEQYF.

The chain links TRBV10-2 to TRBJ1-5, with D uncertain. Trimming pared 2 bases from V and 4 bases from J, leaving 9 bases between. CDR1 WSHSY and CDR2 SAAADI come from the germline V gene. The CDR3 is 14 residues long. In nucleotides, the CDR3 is TGCGCCAGCAGTGAGAGTTCAGTAAATCAGCCCCAGCATTTT. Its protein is CASSESSVNQPQHF.

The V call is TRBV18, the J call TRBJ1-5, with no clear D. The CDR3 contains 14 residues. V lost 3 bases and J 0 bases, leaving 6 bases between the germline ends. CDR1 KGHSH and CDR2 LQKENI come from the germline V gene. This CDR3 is CASSPELSNQPQHF. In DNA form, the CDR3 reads TGTGCCAGCTCACCCGAGCTTAGCAATCAGCCCCAGCATTTT. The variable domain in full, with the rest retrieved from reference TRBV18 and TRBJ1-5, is NAGVMQNPRHLVRRRGQEARLRCSPMKGHSHVYWYRQLPEEGLKFMVYLQKENIIDESGMPKERFSAEFPKEGPSILRIQQVVRGDSAAYFCASSPELSNQPQHFGDGTRLSIL.

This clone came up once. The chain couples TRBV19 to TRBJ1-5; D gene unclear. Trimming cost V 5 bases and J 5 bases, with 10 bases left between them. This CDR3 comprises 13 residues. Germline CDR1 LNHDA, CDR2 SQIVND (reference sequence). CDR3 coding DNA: TGTGCCAGTAGTCAGACCCCTTATCAGCCCCAGCATTTT. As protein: CASSQTPYQPQHF.

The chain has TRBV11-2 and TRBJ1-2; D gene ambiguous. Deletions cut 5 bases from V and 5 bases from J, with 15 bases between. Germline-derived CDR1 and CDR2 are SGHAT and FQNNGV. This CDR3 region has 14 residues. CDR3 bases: TGTGCCAGCAGCCTAGCCGGCCAAGTTTATGGCTACACCTTC. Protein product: CASSLAGQVYGYTF.